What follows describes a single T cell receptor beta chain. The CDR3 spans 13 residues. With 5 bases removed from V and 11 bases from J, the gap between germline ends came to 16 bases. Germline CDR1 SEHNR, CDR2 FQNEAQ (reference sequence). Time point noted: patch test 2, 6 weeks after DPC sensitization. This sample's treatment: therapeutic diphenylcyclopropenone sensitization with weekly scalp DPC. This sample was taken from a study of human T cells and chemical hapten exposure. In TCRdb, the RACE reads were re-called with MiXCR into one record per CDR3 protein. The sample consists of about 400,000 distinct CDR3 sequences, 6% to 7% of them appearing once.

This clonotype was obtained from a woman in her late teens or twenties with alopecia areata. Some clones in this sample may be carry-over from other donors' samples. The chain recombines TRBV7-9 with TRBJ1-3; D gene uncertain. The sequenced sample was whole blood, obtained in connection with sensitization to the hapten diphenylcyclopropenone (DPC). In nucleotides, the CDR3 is TGTGCCAGCAGCCTTCGGACTCAAAGCTCCATATATTTT. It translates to CASSLRTQSSIYF. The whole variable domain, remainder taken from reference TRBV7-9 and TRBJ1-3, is DTGVSQNPRHKITKRGQNVTFRCDPISEHNRLYWYRQTLGQGPEFLTYFQNEAQLEKSRLLSDRFSAERPKGSFSTLEIQRTEQGDSAMYLCASSLRTQSSIYFGEGSWLTVV.